Shown below are 4 T cell receptor beta chains from a single sample sequenced in a study of Graves' ophthalmopathy and Graves' hyperthyroidism. Amplification targeted the TCR beta CDR3 regions, with RNA transcripts as the source material. Amplification began with first-round RT-PCR using HTBI primers, then second-round multiplex PCR was performed. MiXCR was run by TCRdb on the multiplex PCR reads, yielding one entry per CDR3 protein. The sample has 400,000 to 500,000 distinct CDR3 sequences, more than 20% seen once; the top ten hold 2.5% to 3.5%. The sequenced material came from peripheral blood. These receptors all come from a young woman with stable Graves' hyperthyroidism.

This clonotype appeared once. The chain is built from TRBV20-1 and TRBJ1-6; no reliable D call. This CDR3 has 15 amino acids. Per germline, CDR1 DFQATT and CDR2 SNEGSKA (reference sequence). V shed 1 base and J shed 9 bases, with 16 bases lying between them. This CDR3 reads CSARVVGPESSPLHF. The CDR3 nucleotides are TGCAGTGCTAGAGTGGTGGGTCCAGAGAGTTCACCCCTCCACTTT.

This clonotype was detected ten times or more. This may arise from a read error, as a much more abundant clone is one base away. This rearrangement joins TRBV12-3 or TRBV12-4 to TRBJ2-4; the match to TRBD1 covers 8 bases. The CDR3 spans 16 residues. In nucleotides, the CDR3 is TGTGCCAGCAGCCCCCCCGGACAGGGCTCCAAAAACATTAAGTACTTC. It codes for CASSPPGQGSKNIKYF.

This clonotype has only a few counts. The chain recombines TRBV30 with TRBJ1-2; D not certain. The V end was cut by 4 bases, the J end by 11 bases, with 14 bases between. Per germline, CDR1 GTSNPN and CDR2 SVGIG (reference sequence). This CDR3 comprises 11 residues. CDR3 sequence (DNA): TGTGCCTGGACTGTAGGAGTCGGGTACACCTTC. Amino acids: CAWTVGVGYTF.

The chain is built from TRBV25-1 and TRBJ2-7; D is unclear. CDR1 is MGHDK and CDR2 is SYGVNS in the germline V gene. The CDR3 length is 12 residues. Between the trimmed V and J ends, which lost 2 bases and 1 base, there was a span of 3 bases. The CDR3 nucleotides read TGTGCCAGCAGTGAAAAATCCTACGAGCAGTACTTC. This sequence encodes CASSEKSYEQYF.